This TCR beta chain was recovered during a study of CD8 T cells in ankylosing spondylitis. Study-level findings and limits: In ankylosing spondylitis blood, a motif of several highly homologous TCR beta variants appeared characteristic. Disease-linked clones had a CD8+ phenotype and relatively low frequency in peripheral blood. There was reportedly significant enrichment of clones that were disease-linked in matched ankylosing spondylitis synovial fluid.

Scientists made TCR beta libraries using quantitative 5'-RACE with molecular barcodes. TCRdb called the 5' RACE reads again in MiXCR, with one record for every CDR3 protein. The profile shows over 450,000 distinct CDR3 sequences, 12% of them singletons. The CDR3 totals 15 residues. The junction had 12 bases not matched to a gene; V was cut back by 5 bases and J by 8 bases. Germline CDR1 is SGHRS and CDR2 is YFSETQ. This clonotype was counted only a few times. Antigen: not known. The TCR was taken from a male donor with ankylosing spondylitis. This chain connects TRBV5-1 to TRBJ1-4; TRBD1 matches at 7 bases. Sequenced input: blood, either unsorted or a sorted T cell fraction (not recorded which). CDR3 loop: CASRRVQGDGEKLFF. CDR3 DNA: TGCGCCAGCAGAAGGGTCCAGGGGGATGGCGAAAAACTGTTTTTT.